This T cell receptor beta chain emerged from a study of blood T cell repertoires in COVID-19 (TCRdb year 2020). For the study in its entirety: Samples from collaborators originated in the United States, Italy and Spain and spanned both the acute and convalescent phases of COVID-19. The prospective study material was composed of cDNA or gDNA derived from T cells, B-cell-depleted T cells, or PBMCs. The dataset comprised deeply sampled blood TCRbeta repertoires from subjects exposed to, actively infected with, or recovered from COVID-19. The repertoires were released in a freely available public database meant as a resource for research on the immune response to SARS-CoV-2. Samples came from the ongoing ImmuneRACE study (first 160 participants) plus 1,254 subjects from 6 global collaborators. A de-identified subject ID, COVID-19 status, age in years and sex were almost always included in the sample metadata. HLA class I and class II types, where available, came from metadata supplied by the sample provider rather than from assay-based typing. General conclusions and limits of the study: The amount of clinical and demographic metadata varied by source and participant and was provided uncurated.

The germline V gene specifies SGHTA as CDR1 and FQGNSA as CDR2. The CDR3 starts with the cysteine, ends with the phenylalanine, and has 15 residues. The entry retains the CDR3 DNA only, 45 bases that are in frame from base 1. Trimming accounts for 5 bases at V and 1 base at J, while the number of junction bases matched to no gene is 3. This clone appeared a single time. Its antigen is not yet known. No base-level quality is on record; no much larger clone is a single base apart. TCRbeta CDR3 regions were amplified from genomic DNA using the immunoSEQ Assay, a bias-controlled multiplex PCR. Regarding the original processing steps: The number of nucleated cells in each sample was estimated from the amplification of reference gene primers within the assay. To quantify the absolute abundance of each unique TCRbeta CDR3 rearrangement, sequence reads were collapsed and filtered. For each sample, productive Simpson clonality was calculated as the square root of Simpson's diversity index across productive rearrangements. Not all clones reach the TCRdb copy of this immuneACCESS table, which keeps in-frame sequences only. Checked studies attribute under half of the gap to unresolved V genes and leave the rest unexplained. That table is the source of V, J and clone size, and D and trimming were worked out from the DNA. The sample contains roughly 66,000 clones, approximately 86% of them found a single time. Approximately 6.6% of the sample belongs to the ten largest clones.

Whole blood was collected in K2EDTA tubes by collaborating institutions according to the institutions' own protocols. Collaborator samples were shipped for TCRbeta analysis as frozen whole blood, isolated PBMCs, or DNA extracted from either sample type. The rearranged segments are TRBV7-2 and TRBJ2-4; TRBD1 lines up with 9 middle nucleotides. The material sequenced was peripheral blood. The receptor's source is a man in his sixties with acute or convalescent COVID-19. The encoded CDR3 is CASSRDRVAKNIQYF. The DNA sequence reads TGTGCCAGCAGCCGGGACAGGGTGGCCAAAAACATTCAGTACTTC.